Listed here is a single T cell receptor beta chain. The antigen is unknown. This sample is drawn from a study of cytomegalovirus exposure and HLA in healthy donors. PCR used 60 Vbeta primers and 13 Jbeta primers. Assay used: immunoSEQ multiplex PCR; TCRdb lists only in-frame clones, some missing. The table has approximately 160,000 clones, around 80% seen once; the top ten hold about 1.5%. Germline CDR1 and CDR2: LNHDA and SQIVND (reference sequence). The CDR3 sequence is 14 residues long. Between the trimmed V and J ends, which lost 6 bases and 1 base, there was a span of 12 bases. Study-level findings and limits: In a later analysis, at a false discovery rate of 0.05, 15,000 to 20,000 TCR beta sequences matched HLA alleles. Analyses of presence and absence presupposed an approximately uniform sequencing depth across donors.

The sample consisted of PBMCs. This receptor was identified in a woman aged 25 to 45 in good health and CMV-seropositive. This chain joins TRBV19 and TRBJ2-5, with a weak D call TRBD2 (6 bases). As DNA, the CDR3 is TGTGCCAGTAGCTTGGCCGGGGGCCAAGAGACCCAGTACTTC. This translates into CASSLAGGQETQYF.